This section outlines one T cell receptor beta chain sequence together with its context. Participants came from fewer than 25 US areas, aged roughly 18 to 89 years. Assignment of participants to cohorts was predicated upon participant-reported clinical history. The data were obtained in a study of blood T cell repertoires in COVID-19. Study-wide background: T cells, B-cell-depleted T cells, or PBMCs provided the cDNA or gDNA that served as material.

Sequencing was performed with immunoSEQ multiplex PCR; in TCRdb, only in-frame clones are kept and a portion is missing. The sample contains nearly 300,000 clones, 89% of which appear only once. Sequencing was done on a sample of PBMCs or T cells enriched from blood (not recorded which). The sequence came from a woman between 45 and 60 years old who had been exposed to COVID-19.

CDR3: CASSLRRNQPQHF. CDR3 bases: TGTGCCAGCAGTTTGCGGAGGAATCAGCCCCAGCATTTT. V and J are TRBV27 and TRBJ1-5, with D hard to call. Looked up from germline, CDR1 is MNHEY and CDR2 is SMNVEV (reference sequence). Deletions cut 3 bases from V and 4 bases from J, with 7 bases between. The CDR3 is 13 residues long.